This T cell receptor (beta chain) was sequenced during a study of blood T cells in healthy people across ages. Alongside a J-beta primer mix, a sample-barcoded 5' primer served in a second PCR lasting about 7 to 11 cycles. TCRdb called the 5' RACE reads again in MiXCR, with one record for every CDR3 protein. The sample lists some 670,000 distinct CDR3 sequences, more than 45% seen once, with about 14% in the top ten. Peripheral blood was drawn, about 9.1 milliliters per donor. Total RNA was extracted at no less than 6 micrograms per sample. This CDR3 is built from 16 residues. From germline, CDR1 is DFQATT and CDR2 SNEGSKA (reference sequence). V was cut by 0 bases and J by 4 bases, with 19 bases left in between. This clonotype was counted at least ten times.

V gene TRBV20-1 combines with J gene TRBJ2-7, with D possibly TRBD1 on 6 matching bases. The sequencing sample was made of blood. This clonotype originated in a woman older than 75 in good health. The CDR3 spells CSARDGARGRLYEQYF. The CDR3 DNA sequence: TGCAGTGCTAGAGATGGGGCCAGGGGACGGTTGTACGAGCAGTACTTC.